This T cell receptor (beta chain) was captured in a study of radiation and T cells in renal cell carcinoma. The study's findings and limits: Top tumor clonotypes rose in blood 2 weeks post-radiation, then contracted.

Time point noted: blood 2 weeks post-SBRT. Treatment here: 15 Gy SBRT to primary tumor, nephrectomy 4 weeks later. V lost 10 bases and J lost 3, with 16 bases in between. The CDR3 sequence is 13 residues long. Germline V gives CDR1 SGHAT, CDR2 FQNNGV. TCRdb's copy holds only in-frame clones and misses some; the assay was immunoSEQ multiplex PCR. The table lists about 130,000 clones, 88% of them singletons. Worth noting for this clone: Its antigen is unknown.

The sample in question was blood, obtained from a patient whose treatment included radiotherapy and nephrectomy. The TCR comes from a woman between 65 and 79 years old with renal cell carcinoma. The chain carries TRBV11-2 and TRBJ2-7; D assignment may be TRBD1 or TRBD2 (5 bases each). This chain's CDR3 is CAIGTADLYEQYF. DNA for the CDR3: TGTGCCATCGGGACCGCAGACCTCTACGAGCAGTACTTC.